This is a list of T cell receptor beta chains from one sample in a study of beta chain features in type 1 diabetes. Assay used: immunoSEQ multiplex PCR; TCRdb lists only in-frame clones, some missing. The data show 400,000 to 450,000 clones, approximately 15% seen once. The sequencing input was naive CD4+ T cells from blood. These receptors were obtained from a man in his thirties or forties in good health. CDR3s include the opening cysteine and the closing phenylalanine or tryptophan. Each record gives: D gene, clone size, J gene, CDR3 length, V gene, CDR3 protein, CDR3 DNA. The D gene is left open where the match is weak. Size tells how often a clone was seen (once, few, many) or the class of an expanded clone, and some rows leave it out.

>.|.|TRBJ2-1|15|TRBV7-2
CASSYDRINIWEQFF
TGTGCCAGCAGTTACGACAGGATCAACATATGGGAGCAGTTCTTC
>.|few|TRBJ2-1|17|TRBV7-9
CASSSTQGFSSYNEQFF
TGTGCCAGCAGCTCCACACAGGGCTTTAGCTCCTACAATGAGCAGTTCTTC
>.|.|TRBJ1-1|12|TRBV5-4
CASSLEGAEAFF
TGTGCCAGCAGCTTGGAAGGTGCTGAAGCTTTCTTT
>.|few|TRBJ2-3|16|TRBV6-1
CASSESFPAGGNTQYF
TGTGCCAGCAGTGAAAGTTTCCCGGCTGGGGGTAATACGCAGTATTTT
>TRBD1|few|TRBJ2-3|15|TRBV5-1
CASSLGQGRTDTQYF
TGCGCCAGCAGCTTGGGACAGGGACGCACAGATACGCAGTATTTT
>.|.|TRBJ2-1|12|TRBV7-2
CASSQQIDEQFF
TGTGCCAGCAGCCAACAGATTGATGAGCAGTTCTTC
>.|.|TRBJ2-7|14|TRBV4-3
CASSQDRKLTEQYF
TGCGCCAGCAGCCAAGATCGGAAGCTAACTGAGCAGTACTTC
>.|.|TRBJ2-1|11|TRBV11-2
CASSQPGLLFF
TGTGCCAGCAGTCAACCGGGACTTCTATTCTTC
>.|.|TRBJ2-7|13|TRBV11-2
CASSLVAYAAQYF
TGTGCCAGCAGCTTAGTCGCCTACGCAGCGCAGTACTTC
>TRBD2|few|TRBJ2-4|13|TRBV14
CASSPSGGDIQYF
TGTGCCAGCAGCCCCTCGGGGGGTGACATTCAGTACTTC